The clone carrying this T cell receptor beta chain was recorded once. Original methodology: Amplified reference gene primers provided the basis for estimating nucleated cell counts. Generated by immunoSEQ multiplex PCR, the TCRdb table keeps only in-frame clones and is missing some. Clone size and the V and J calls come from that table; the DNA yielded D and trimming. The sample yields tens of thousands of clones, roughly 68% seen once. Germline V CDR1 and CDR2: MNHEY, SVGEGT. The CDR3 length is 17 residues. Trimming cost V 1 base and J 4 bases; bases outside gene matches: 6. The source of the sample is a study of blood T cell repertoires in COVID-19. Study at large: COVID-19 samples from acute and convalescent phases originated in the United States, Italy and Spain. T cells, B-cell-depleted T cells, or PBMCs provided the cDNA or gDNA that served as material.

The clonotype was recovered from a woman of 80 years or more with acute or convalescent COVID-19. The sample comprised peripheral blood. This chain joins TRBV6-2 or TRBV6-3 and TRBJ2-1, with 11 bases lining up with TRBD2. CDR3 DNA: TGTGCCAGCAGTTACTTACCGGGACTAGCGGAATACAATGAGCAGTTCTTC. Its protein is CASSYLPGLAEYNEQFF.